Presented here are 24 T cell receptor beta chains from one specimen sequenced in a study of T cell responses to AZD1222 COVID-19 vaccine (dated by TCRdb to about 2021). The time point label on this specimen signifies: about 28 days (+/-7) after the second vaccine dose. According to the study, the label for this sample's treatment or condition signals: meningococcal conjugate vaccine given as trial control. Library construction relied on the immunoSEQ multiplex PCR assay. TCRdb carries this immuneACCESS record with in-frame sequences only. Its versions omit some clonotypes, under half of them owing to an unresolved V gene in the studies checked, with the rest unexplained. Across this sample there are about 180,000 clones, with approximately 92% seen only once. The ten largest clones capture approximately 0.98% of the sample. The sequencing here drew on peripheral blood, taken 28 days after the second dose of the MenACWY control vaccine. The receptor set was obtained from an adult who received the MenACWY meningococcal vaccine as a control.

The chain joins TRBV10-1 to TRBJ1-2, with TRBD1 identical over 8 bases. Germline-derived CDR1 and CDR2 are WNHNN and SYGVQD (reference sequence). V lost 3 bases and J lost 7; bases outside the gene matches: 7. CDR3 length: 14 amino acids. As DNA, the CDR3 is TGCGCCAGCAGTGAATTCGGGACAGGAGGTGGCTACACCTTC. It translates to CASSEFGTGGGYTF.

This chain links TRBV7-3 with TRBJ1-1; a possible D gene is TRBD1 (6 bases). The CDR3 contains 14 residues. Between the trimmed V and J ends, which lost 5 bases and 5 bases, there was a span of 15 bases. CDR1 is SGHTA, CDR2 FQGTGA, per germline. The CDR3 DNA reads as TGTGCCAGCAGCGCCACCTTAGGGGGAACTGAAGCTTTCTTT. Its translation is CASSATLGGTEAFF.

This CDR3 reads CASSATDRARKEAFF. Written as DNA, the CDR3 is TGCGCCAGCAGCGCAACCGACAGGGCTCGCAAGGAAGCTTTCTTT. The V call is TRBV5-1, the J call TRBJ1-1, with TRBD1 matching over 7 bases. Germline CDR1 reads SGHRS; CDR2 reads YFSETQ. The CDR3 loop spans 15 amino acids. The V gene end was trimmed by 4 bases and the J gene end by 8 bases; junction bases not matched to a gene: 14.

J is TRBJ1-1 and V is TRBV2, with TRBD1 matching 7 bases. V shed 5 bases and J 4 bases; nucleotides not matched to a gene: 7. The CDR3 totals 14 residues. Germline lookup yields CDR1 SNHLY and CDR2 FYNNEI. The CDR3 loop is CASSRLTGVTEAFF. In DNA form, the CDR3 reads TGTGCCAGCAGTCGACTCACAGGGGTCACTGAAGCTTTCTTT.

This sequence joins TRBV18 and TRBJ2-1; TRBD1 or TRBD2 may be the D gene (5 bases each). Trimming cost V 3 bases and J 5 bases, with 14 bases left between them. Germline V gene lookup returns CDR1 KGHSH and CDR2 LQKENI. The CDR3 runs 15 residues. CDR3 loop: CASSPVGVSHNEQFF. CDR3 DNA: TGTGCCAGCTCACCGGTGGGGGTCTCTCACAATGAGCAGTTCTTC.

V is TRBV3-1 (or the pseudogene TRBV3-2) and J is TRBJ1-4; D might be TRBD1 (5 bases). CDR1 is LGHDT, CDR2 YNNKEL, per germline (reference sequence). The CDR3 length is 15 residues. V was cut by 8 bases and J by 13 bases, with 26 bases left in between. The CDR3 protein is CASRSRGFLGEGLFF. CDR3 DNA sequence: TGTGCCAGCCGCTCCCGGGGGTTCCTCGGGGAGGGACTGTTTTTT.

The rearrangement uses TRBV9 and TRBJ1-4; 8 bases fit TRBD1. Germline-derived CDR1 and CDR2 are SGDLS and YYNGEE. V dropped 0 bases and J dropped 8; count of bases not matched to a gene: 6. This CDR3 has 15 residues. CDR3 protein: CASSVEWTGREKLFF. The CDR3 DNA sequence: TGTGCCAGCAGCGTAGAGTGGACAGGGAGGGAAAAACTGTTTTTT.

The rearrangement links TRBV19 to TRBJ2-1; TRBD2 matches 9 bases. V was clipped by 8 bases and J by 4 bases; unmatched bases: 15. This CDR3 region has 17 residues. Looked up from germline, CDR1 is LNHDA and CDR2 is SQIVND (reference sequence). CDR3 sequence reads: CASRRHGGGGGYNEQFF. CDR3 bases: TGTGCCAGTCGCCGGCACGGGGGCGGGGGGGGGTACAATGAGCAGTTCTTC.

CDR3 DNA sequence: TGTGCCAGCAGCCGACGGACTAGCGGGGGCCCTTCCCGCTCGTACAATGAGCAGTTCTTC. It translates to CASSRRTSGGPSRSYNEQFF. The chain employs TRBV6-7 and TRBJ2-1; 13 nucleotides align to TRBD2. TRBV6-7 is labeled an ORF, and its function is uncertain. The V and J ends lost 6 bases and 4 bases, in that order; junction bases with no gene match: 18. This CDR3 has 20 residues.

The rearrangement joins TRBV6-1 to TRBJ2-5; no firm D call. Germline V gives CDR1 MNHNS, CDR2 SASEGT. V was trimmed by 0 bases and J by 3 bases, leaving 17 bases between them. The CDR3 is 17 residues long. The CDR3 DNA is TGTGCCAGCAGTGAAGCAGCAGGACGGATTGGGGAAGAGACCCAGTACTTC. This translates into CASSEAAGRIGEETQYF.

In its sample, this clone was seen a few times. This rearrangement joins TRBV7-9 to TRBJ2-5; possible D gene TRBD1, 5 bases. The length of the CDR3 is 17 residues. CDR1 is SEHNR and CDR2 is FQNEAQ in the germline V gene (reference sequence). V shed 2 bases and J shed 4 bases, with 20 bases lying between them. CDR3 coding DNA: TGTGCCAGCAGCTTACAAATGGGGCAGGGAAGGCGAGAGACCCAGTACTTC. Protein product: CASSLQMGQGRRETQYF. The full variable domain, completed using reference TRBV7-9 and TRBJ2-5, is DTGVSQNPRHKITKRGQNVTFRCDPISEHNRLYWYRQTLGQGPEFLTYFQNEAQLEKSRLLSDRFSAERPKGSFSTLEIQRTEQGDSAMYLCASSLQMGQGRRETQYFGPGTRLLVL.

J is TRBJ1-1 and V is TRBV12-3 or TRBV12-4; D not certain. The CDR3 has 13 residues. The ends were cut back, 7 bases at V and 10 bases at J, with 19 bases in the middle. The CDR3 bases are TGTGCCAGCATTCCCGGACCGACCCAAGTAGCTTTCTTT. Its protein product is CASIPGPTQVAFF.

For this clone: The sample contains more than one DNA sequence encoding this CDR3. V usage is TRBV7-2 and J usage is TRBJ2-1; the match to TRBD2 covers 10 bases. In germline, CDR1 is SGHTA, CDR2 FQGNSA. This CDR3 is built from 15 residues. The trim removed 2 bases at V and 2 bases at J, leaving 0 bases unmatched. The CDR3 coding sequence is TGTGCCAGCAGCTTACTAGCGGGGGCCTACAATGAGCAGTTCTTC. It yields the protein CASSLLAGAYNEQFF.

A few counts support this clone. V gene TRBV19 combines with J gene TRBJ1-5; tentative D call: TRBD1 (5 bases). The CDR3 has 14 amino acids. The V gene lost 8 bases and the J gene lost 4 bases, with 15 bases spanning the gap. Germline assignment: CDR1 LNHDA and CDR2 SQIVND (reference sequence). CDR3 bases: TGTGCCAGTGCCCTAGGGGTATCAAATCAGCCCCAGCATTTT. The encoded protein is CASALGVSNQPQHF.

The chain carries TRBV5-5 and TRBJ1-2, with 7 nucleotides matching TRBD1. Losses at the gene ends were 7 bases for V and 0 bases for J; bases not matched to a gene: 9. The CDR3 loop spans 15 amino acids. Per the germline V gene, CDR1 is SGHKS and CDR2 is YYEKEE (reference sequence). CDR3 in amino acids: CASGREGGSNYGYTF. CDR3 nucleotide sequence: TGTGCCAGCGGACGAGAAGGGGGCTCTAACTATGGCTACACCTTC.

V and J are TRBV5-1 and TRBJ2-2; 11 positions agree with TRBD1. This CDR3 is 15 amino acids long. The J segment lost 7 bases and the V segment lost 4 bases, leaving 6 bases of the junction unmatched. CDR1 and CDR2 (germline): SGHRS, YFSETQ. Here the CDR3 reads CASSPGQGAYGELFF. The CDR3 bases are TGCGCCAGCAGCCCCGGACAGGGGGCGTACGGGGAGCTGTTTTTT. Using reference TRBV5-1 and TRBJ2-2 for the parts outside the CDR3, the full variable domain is KAGVTQTPRYLIKTRGQQVTLSCSPISGHRSVSWYQQTPGQGLQFLFEYFSETQRNKGNFPGRFSGRQFSNSRSEMNVSTLELGDSALYLCASSPGQGAYGELFFGEGSRLTVL.

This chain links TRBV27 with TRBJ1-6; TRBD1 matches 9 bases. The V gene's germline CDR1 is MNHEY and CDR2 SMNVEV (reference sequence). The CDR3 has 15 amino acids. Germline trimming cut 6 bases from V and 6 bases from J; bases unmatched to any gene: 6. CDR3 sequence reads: CASRKGDRVNSPLHF. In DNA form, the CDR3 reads TGTGCCAGCAGGAAGGGGGACAGGGTTAATTCACCCCTCCACTTT.

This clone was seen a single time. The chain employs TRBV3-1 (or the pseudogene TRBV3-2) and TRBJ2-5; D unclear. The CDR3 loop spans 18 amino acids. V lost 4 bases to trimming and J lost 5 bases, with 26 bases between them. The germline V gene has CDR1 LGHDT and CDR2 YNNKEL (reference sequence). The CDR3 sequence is CASSPTNPLGASAETQYF. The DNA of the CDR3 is TGTGCCAGCAGCCCGACCAACCCGCTTGGAGCGAGCGCGGAGACCCAGTACTTC.

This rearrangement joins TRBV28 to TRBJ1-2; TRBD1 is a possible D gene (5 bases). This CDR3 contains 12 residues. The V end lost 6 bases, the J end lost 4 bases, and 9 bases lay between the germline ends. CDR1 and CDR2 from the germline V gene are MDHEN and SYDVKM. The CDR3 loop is CASSWGGYGYTF. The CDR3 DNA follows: TGTGCCAGCAGCTGGGGGGGCTATGGCTACACCTTC.

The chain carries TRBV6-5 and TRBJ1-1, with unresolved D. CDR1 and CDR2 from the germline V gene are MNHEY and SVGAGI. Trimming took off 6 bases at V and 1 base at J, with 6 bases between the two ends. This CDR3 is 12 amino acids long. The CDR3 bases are TGTGCCAGCAGATGGAGGAACACTGAAGCTTTCTTT. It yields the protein CASRWRNTEAFF.

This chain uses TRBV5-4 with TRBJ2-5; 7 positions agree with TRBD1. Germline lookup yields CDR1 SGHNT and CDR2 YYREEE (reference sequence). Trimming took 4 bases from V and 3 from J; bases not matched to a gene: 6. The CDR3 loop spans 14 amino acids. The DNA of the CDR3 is TGTGCCAGCAGCCCCTTAACAGGGGAAGAGACCCAGTACTTC. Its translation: CASSPLTGEETQYF.

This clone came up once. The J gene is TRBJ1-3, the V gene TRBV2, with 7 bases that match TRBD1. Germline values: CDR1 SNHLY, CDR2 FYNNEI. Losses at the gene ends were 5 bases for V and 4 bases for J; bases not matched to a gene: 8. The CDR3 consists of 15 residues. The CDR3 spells CASSINRGGGNTIYF. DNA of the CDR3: TGTGCCAGCAGTATTAACAGGGGCGGAGGAAACACCATATATTTT.

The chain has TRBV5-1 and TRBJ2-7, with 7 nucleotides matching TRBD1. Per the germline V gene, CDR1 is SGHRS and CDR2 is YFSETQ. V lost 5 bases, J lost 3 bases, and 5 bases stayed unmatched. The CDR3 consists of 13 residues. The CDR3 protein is CASRGTASYEQYF. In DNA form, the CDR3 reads TGCGCCAGCAGAGGGACAGCTAGCTACGAGCAGTACTTC.

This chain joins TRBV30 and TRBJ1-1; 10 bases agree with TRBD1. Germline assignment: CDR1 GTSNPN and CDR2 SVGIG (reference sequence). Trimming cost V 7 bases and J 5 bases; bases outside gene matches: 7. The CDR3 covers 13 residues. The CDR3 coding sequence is TGTGCCTCTGACAGGGGGCGAGGGACTGAAGCTTTCTTT. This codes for CASDRGRGTEAFF.